These T cell receptor beta chains were read from a single sample in a study of cytomegalovirus exposure and HLA in healthy donors. Method: immunoSEQ multiplex PCR; TCRdb's copy keeps in-frame clones and lacks some. The sample contains under 200,000 clones, around 80% of which appear only once. Sequenced input: PBMCs. Receptor source: a woman in her forties or fifties in good health and CMV-seronegative. The CDR3 runs from the conserved cysteine through the conserved F or W. The D gene is left open where the match is weak. Part of the rows lack a size; the others show once, few, many or a class for expanded clones.

d_call: TRBD1; clone_size: .; j_call: TRBJ1-5; v_call: TRBV15; cdr3_aa: CATSTRTGGVSNQPQHF; cdr3_nt: TGTGCCACCAGCACTCGGACAGGGGGCGTGAGCAATCAGCCCCAGCATTTT
d_call: TRBD1; clone_size: .; j_call: TRBJ1-5; v_call: TRBV19; cdr3_aa: CASSTRDRVGQPQHF; cdr3_nt: TGTGCCAGTAGCACCCGGGACAGGGTCGGGCAGCCCCAGCATTTT
d_call: TRBD1; clone_size: once; j_call: TRBJ1-2; v_call: TRBV7-8; cdr3_aa: CASSLDRGVGYTF; cdr3_nt: TGTGCCAGCAGCTTAGACAGGGGTGTAGGCTACACCTTC
d_call: TRBD2; clone_size: .; j_call: TRBJ2-7; v_call: TRBV2; cdr3_aa: CASSEAPLRLAGYEQYF; cdr3_nt: TGTGCCAGCAGCGAAGCCCCACTCCGACTAGCGGGCTACGAGCAGTACTTC
d_call: TRBD1; clone_size: .; j_call: TRBJ2-7; v_call: TRBV18; cdr3_aa: CASSRLPGQGIRNEQYF; cdr3_nt: TGTGCCAGCTCACGCCTTCCGGGACAGGGTATTCGGAACGAGCAGTACTTC
d_call: .; clone_size: .; j_call: TRBJ1-1; v_call: TRBV2; cdr3_aa: CASSPGGAFF; cdr3_nt: TGTGCCAGCAGTCCGGGAGGAGCTTTCTTT
d_call: .; clone_size: once; j_call: TRBJ1-2; v_call: TRBV30; cdr3_aa: CAWSRGVYGYTF; cdr3_nt: TGTGCCTGGAGTCGGGGTGTGTATGGCTACACCTTC
d_call: .; clone_size: .; j_call: TRBJ2-7; v_call: TRBV2; cdr3_aa: CASRSGKLSYEQYF; cdr3_nt: TGTGCCAGCAGGTCCGGGAAGCTCTCCTACGAGCAGTACTTC
d_call: TRBD2; clone_size: .; j_call: TRBJ2-5; v_call: TRBV29-1; cdr3_aa: CSVELGLMTSGWIQETQYF; cdr3_nt: TGCAGCGTTGAATTGGGATTGATGACTAGCGGGTGGATCCAAGAGACCCAGTACTTC
d_call: .; clone_size: .; j_call: TRBJ1-2; v_call: TRBV7-9; cdr3_aa: CASSSEDQGLYGYTF; cdr3_nt: TGTGCCAGCAGCTCAGAAGATCAGGGTCTCTATGGCTACACCTTC
d_call: TRBD1; clone_size: .; j_call: TRBJ2-3; v_call: TRBV5-4; cdr3_aa: CASSKPGQVDTQYF; cdr3_nt: TGTGCCAGCAGCAAACCGGGACAGGTGGATACGCAGTATTTT
d_call: TRBD2; clone_size: .; j_call: TRBJ2-3; v_call: TRBV5-6; cdr3_aa: CASSFTSGSDTQYF; cdr3_nt: TGTGCCAGCAGCTTCACTAGCGGGAGTGATACGCAGTATTTT
d_call: .; clone_size: .; j_call: TRBJ1-2; v_call: TRBV15; cdr3_aa: CATSRGGGLGGYTF; cdr3_nt: TGTGCCACCAGCAGAGGTGGGGGACTCGGTGGCTACACCTTC